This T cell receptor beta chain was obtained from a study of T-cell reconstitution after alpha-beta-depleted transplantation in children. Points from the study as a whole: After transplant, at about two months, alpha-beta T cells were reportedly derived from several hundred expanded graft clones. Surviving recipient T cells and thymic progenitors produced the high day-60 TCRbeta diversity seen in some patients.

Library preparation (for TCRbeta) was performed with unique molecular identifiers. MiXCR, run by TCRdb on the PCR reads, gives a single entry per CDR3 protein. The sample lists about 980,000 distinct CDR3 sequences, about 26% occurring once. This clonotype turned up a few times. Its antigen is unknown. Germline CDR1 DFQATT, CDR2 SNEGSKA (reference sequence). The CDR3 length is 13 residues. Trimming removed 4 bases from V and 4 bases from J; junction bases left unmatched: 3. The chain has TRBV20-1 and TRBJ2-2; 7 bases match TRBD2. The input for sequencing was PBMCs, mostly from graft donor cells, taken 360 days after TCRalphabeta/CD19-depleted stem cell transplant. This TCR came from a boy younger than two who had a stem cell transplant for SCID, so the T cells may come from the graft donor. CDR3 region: CSAKGGTTGELFF. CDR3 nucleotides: TGCAGTGCTAAGGGAGGGACCACCGGGGAGCTGTTTTTT.